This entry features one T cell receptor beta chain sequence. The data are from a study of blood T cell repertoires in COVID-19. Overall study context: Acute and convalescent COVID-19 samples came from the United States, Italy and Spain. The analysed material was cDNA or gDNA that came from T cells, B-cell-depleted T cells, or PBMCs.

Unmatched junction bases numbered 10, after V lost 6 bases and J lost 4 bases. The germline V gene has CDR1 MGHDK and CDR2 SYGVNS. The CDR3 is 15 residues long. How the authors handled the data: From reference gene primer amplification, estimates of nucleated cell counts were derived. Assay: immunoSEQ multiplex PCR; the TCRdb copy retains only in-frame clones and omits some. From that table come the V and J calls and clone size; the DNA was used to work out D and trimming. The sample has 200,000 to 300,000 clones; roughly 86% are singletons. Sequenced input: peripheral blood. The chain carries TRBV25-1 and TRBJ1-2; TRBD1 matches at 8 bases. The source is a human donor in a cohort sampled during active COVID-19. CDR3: CASRSSGQGSYGYTF. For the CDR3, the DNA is TGTGCCAGCAGATCCTCTGGACAGGGTTCCTATGGCTACACCTTC.